The T cell receptor beta chain described here comes from a study of beta chain features in type 1 diabetes. Reverse transcribing all isolated RNA meant expressed TCRB transcripts were sequenced. Produced via immunoSEQ multiplex PCR; TCRdb's table is partial and in-frame only. The sample has nearly 700,000 clones, roughly 13% seen once. As to this clone: Its antigen is still unknown.

The germline V gene encodes CDR1 KGHSH and CDR2 LQKENI. The CDR3 spans 17 residues. The V gene lost 3 bases and the J gene lost 2 bases, with 18 bases spanning the gap. Overall study results and limits: Insertion counts at VDJ junctions were lower in type 1 diabetes patients, who also showed more deletions there. Naive, central memory and Treg TCRB repertoires appeared more alike in patients than in healthy donors. TCRB CDR3s from Type 1 diabetes patients were moderately but significantly shorter in all four CD4+ subsets.

The sample taken for sequencing was naive CD4+ T cells from blood. V usage is TRBV18 and J usage is TRBJ2-3, with D tentatively TRBD2 (5 bases). The sequence was obtained from a man between 18 and 29 years old with type 1 diabetes. The chain's CDR3 is CASSPRNAGGLTDTQYF. DNA for the CDR3: TGTGCCAGCTCACCCAGGAATGCTGGAGGTCTCACAGATACGCAGTATTTT. Filled out from reference TRBV18 and TRBJ2-3, the complete variable domain reads NAGVMQNPRHLVRRRGQEARLRCSPMKGHSHVYWYRQLPEEGLKFMVYLQKENIIDESGMPKERFSAEFPKEGPSILRIQQVVRGDSAAYFCASSPRNAGGLTDTQYFGPGTRLTVL.